The clone carrying this T cell receptor (beta chain) appeared once. Here immunoSEQ multiplex PCR was the method, and the copy in TCRdb shows in-frame clones only, minus some. The repertoire consists of a few hundred thousand clones, with about 90% occurring once and the leading ten covering around 4.4%. Clinical history as reported by participants underpinned cohort assignment. The data stem from a study of blood T cell repertoires in COVID-19. Study background: The United States, Italy and Spain supplied acute and convalescent COVID-19 samples. Sample material is recorded as cDNA or gDNA derived from T cells, B-cell-depleted T cells, or PBMCs.

The source is a woman in her late teens or twenties with acute COVID-19. The sequenced sample consisted of PBMCs or T cells enriched from blood (not recorded which).

The CDR3 loop is CASSIQGAVGLAGNSGANVLTF. The CDR3, as DNA: TGTGCCAGTAGTATACAGGGGGCCGTTGGACTAGCGGGTAACTCTGGGGCCAACGTCCTGACTTTC. The V call is TRBV19, the J call TRBJ2-6; TRBD2 matches 11 bases. The CDR3 totals 22 residues. Trimming took 2 bases from V and 0 from J; bases not matched to a gene: 15. Per the germline V gene, CDR1 is LNHDA and CDR2 is SQIVND (reference sequence).